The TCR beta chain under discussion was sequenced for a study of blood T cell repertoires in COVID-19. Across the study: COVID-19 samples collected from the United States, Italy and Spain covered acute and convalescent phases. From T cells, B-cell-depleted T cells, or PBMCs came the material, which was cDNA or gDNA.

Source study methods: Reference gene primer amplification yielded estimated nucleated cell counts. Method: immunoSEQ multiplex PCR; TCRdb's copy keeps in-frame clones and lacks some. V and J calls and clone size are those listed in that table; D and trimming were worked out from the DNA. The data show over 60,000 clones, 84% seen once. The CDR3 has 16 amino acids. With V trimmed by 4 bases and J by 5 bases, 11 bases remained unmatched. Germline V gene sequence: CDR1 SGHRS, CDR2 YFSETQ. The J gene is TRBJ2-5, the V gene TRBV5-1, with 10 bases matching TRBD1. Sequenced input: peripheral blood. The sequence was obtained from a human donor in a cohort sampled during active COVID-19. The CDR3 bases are TGCGCCAGCAGCGCACTGGGGGACAGGGGCTTGGAGACCCAGTACTTC. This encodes CASSALGDRGLETQYF.